This T cell receptor beta chain was retrieved from a study of T cells in Graves' hyperthyroidism and ophthalmopathy. Whole-study context: Before any treatment, at initial diagnosis, peripheral blood was collected.

Amplified TCR beta CDR3 regions came from RNA transcripts. TCR CDR3 regions were first amplified by RT-PCR with HTBI primers. In TCRdb, the multiplex PCR reads were re-called with MiXCR into one record per CDR3 protein. The profile shows roughly 250,000 distinct CDR3 sequences, about 17% of them singletons. Approximately 10 ml of fresh peripheral blood supplied the PBMCs. This clonotype was seen many times. J gave up 1 base and V 4 bases, and 4 bases lay outside the gene matches. This CDR3 comprises 15 residues. The V gene's germline CDR1 is SGHVS and CDR2 FQNEAQ. The J gene is TRBJ2-3, the V gene TRBV7-8; 8 positions match TRBD1. Material: blood. The origin of this receptor is a woman aged 18-29 years with Graves' ophthalmopathy. CDR3 coding DNA: TGTGCCAGCAGCTCCGACAGGGGAGGCACAGATACGCAGTATTTT. Its protein product is CASSSDRGGTDTQYF.